Listed here are 27 T cell receptor beta chains from one sample, sequenced in a study of identical twins. MiXCR was run by TCRdb on the 5' RACE reads, yielding one entry per CDR3 protein. The data contain some 500,000 distinct CDR3 sequences, 22% of them singletons. This sample also appeared in a second study, on T cells expressing NK-cell markers.

Input material: CD4+ T cells sorted from blood. These TCRs come from a young woman in good health.

This sequence joins TRBV20-1 and TRBJ2-5; 9 bases fit TRBD1. This CDR3 contains 14 residues. Losses at the gene ends were 4 bases for V and 2 bases for J; bases not matched to a gene: 5. Looked up from germline, CDR1 is DFQATT and CDR2 is SNEGSKA (reference sequence). CDR3 sequence: CSAIQGARQETQYF. The CDR3 DNA reads as TGCAGTGCTATACAGGGGGCCAGGCAAGAGACCCAGTACTTC.

This clonotype has just a few counts. The gene calls are TRBV19 and TRBJ2-7, with D uncertain. CDR1 is LNHDA and CDR2 is SQIVND in the germline V gene (reference sequence). The V end lost 7 bases, the J end lost 2 bases, and 15 bases lay between the germline ends. The CDR3 totals 14 residues. The CDR3 spells CASKAATAPYEQYF. CDR3 in DNA: TGTGCCAGTAAGGCCGCCACGGCCCCCTACGAGCAGTACTTC.

This rearrangement joins TRBV7-3 to TRBJ2-1; no definite D call. Germline V lookup: CDR1 SGHTA, CDR2 FQGTGA. Trimming left V 7 bases short and J 2 bases short, with 9 bases between. This CDR3 spans 13 amino acids. CDR3 protein: CASKGGPYNEQFF. The CDR3 nucleotides read TGTGCCAGCAAAGGCGGTCCCTACAATGAGCAGTTCTTC.

The chain joins TRBV6-6 to TRBJ2-7; 7 bases match TRBD2. This CDR3 is built from 11 residues. In germline, CDR1 is MNHNY, CDR2 SVGAGI (reference sequence). V lost 8 bases, J lost 2 bases, and 0 bases stayed unmatched. For the CDR3, the DNA is TGTGCCAGCGGGAGGGCCTACGAGCAGTACTTC. Its protein is CASGRAYEQYF.

There are many counts of this clonotype. The chain joins TRBV5-1 to TRBJ2-1; no firm D call. The V end lost 5 bases, the J end lost 5 bases, and 11 bases lay between the germline ends. CDR3 length equals 13 residues. Per germline, CDR1 SGHRS and CDR2 YFSETQ. The CDR3: CASSDGLDNEQFF. CDR3 sequence (DNA): TGCGCCAGCAGTGATGGGCTGGACAATGAGCAGTTCTTC.

The V gene is TRBV20-1, the J gene TRBJ2-7; no clear D gene. V was clipped by 3 bases and J by 0 bases, with 18 bases between them. The CDR3 is made up of 16 amino acids. Germline CDR1 reads DFQATT; CDR2 reads SNEGSKA (reference sequence). CDR3 protein: CSASVPDRARSYEQYF. The CDR3 DNA is TGCAGTGCTAGCGTCCCCGACCGGGCGCGCTCCTACGAGCAGTACTTC.

There are many counts of this clonotype. This chain joins TRBV20-1 and TRBJ2-7; 8 bases map to TRBD2. This CDR3 is built from 13 residues. The germline gives CDR1 DFQATT, CDR2 SNEGSKA (reference sequence). Trimming cost V 3 bases and J 0 bases; bases outside gene matches: 1. CDR3 region: CSARLAGSYEQYF. DNA of the CDR3: TGCAGTGCTAGGCTAGCGGGCTCCTACGAGCAGTACTTC.

This clonotype was found a few times. The gene calls are TRBV6-5 and TRBJ2-1; D gene ambiguous. V was trimmed by 0 bases and J by 0 bases, leaving 15 bases between them. CDR1 MNHEY and CDR2 SVGAGI come from the germline V gene. CDR3 size: 18 residues. This CDR3 is CASSYSIPGLSSYNEQFF. The CDR3 DNA reads as TGTGCCAGCAGTTACTCGATACCCGGCCTAAGCTCCTACAATGAGCAGTTCTTC.

V is TRBV4-3 and J is TRBJ1-2; TRBD1 matches at 7 bases. Germline V lookup: CDR1 LGHNA, CDR2 YSLEER. V dropped 4 bases and J dropped 4; count of bases not matched to a gene: 9. CDR3 length: 15 residues. The CDR3 DNA sequence: TGCGCCAGCAGCCCGACAGGGTCGAACCCCTATGGCTACACCTTC. Amino acid sequence: CASSPTGSNPYGYTF.

A few counts support this clonotype. V usage is TRBV29-1 and J usage is TRBJ2-3; TRBD2 agrees at 10 bases. The CDR3 is 14 residues long. Germline-derived CDR1 and CDR2 are SQVTM and ANQGSEA. J lost 2 bases, V lost 4 bases, and 3 bases had no gene match. DNA of the CDR3: TGCAGCGTTGTGACTAGCGGGTACACAGATACGCAGTATTTT. It encodes CSVVTSGYTDTQYF.

This chain links TRBV20-1 with TRBJ2-1, with D perhaps matching TRBD2 (6 bases). Germline CDR1 and CDR2: DFQATT and SNEGSKA (reference sequence). This CDR3 comprises 12 residues. Trimming took off 0 bases at V and 9 bases at J, with 9 bases between the two ends. CDR3 nucleotide sequence: TGCAGTGCTAGAGATTTCGGGGGTGAGCAGTTCTTC. This encodes CSARDFGGEQFF.

The gene calls are TRBV6-1 and TRBJ1-5; tentative D call: TRBD1 (5 bases). The CDR3 runs 17 residues. The V and J ends lost 5 bases and 3 bases respectively, with 20 bases between them. Looked up from germline, CDR1 is MNHNS and CDR2 is SASEGT. CDR3 amino acids: CASSIGNLWGPNQPQHF. CDR3 DNA: TGTGCCAGCAGTATAGGGAATCTATGGGGCCCCAATCAGCCCCAGCATTTT.

This clonotype has at least ten counts. The V and J genes are TRBV10-3 and TRBJ2-7, with 9 nucleotides matching TRBD1. The CDR3 covers 12 residues. J was trimmed by 6 bases and V by 6 bases; bases with no gene match: 3. Germline CDR1 is ENHRY and CDR2 is SYGVKD. The CDR3 coding sequence is TGTGCCATCAGCCCGGGACAGGGCGAGCAGTACTTC. Its translation is CAISPGQGEQYF.

Written as DNA, the CDR3 is TGTGCCAGCAGTTACACGTCCGGGGTTTGGACTGAAGCTTTCTTT. Protein product: CASSYTSGVWTEAFF. J is TRBJ1-1 and V is TRBV6-5; no firm D call. The ends were cut back, 2 bases at V and 5 bases at J, with 15 bases in the middle. The CDR3 loop spans 15 amino acids. CDR1 is MNHEY, CDR2 SVGAGI, per germline.

This clonotype appeared a few times. The gene calls are TRBV4-1 and TRBJ2-5; 13 bases agree with TRBD2. The CDR3 consists of 16 residues. Germline trimming cut 4 bases from V and 1 base from J; bases unmatched to any gene: 3. Germline-derived CDR1 and CDR2 are MGHRA and YSYEKL. The CDR3 region is CASSRGLAGLQETQYF. For the CDR3, the DNA is TGCGCCAGCAGCCGGGGACTAGCGGGGCTCCAAGAGACCCAGTACTTC.

This clonotype was picked up many times. The chain links TRBV5-6 to TRBJ2-6; tentatively, D is TRBD1 or TRBD2 (5 bases each). Germline-derived CDR1 and CDR2 are SGHDT and YYEEEE. This CDR3 is 15 amino acids long. The germline V and J ends were trimmed by 3 bases and 0 bases, with 7 bases remaining between them. CDR3 loop: CASSSGASGANVLTF. In nucleotides, the CDR3 is TGTGCCAGCAGCTCCGGGGCCTCTGGGGCCAACGTCCTGACTTTC.

Only a few counts were recorded for this clonotype. The chain uses TRBV10-3 and TRBJ2-2; 8 bases line up with TRBD2. CDR1 ENHRY and CDR2 SYGVKD come from the germline V gene. The CDR3 covers 16 residues. J gave up 2 bases and V 3 bases, and 5 bases lay outside the gene matches. CDR3 sequence: CAISDRLAGNTGELFF. The CDR3 bases are TGTGCCATCAGTGATCGGCTAGCGGGCAACACCGGGGAGCTGTTTTTT.

The V gene is TRBV5-1, the J gene TRBJ2-1; TRBD2 agrees at 9 bases. J was trimmed by 0 bases and V by 0 bases; bases with no gene match: 4. CDR3 length equals 17 residues. Germline CDR1 and CDR2: SGHRS and YFSETQ. The CDR3 loop is CASSLASGTHSYNEQFF. In nucleotides, the CDR3 is TGCGCCAGCAGCTTGGCTAGCGGGACGCACTCCTACAATGAGCAGTTCTTC.

This chain connects TRBV2 to TRBJ2-1; 7 bases agree with TRBD2. Germline V CDR1 and CDR2: SNHLY, FYNNEI. The J segment lost 10 bases and the V segment lost 0 bases, leaving 6 bases of the junction unmatched. The CDR3 contains 14 residues. This chain's CDR3 is CASSEAGGPREQFF. In DNA form, the CDR3 reads TGTGCCAGCAGTGAAGCGGGAGGGCCCCGAGAGCAGTTCTTC.

The chain joins TRBV7-9 to TRBJ2-2; 8 bases are a match to TRBD1. CDR1 is SEHNR, CDR2 FQNEAQ, per germline (reference sequence). Trimming removed 4 bases from V and 1 base from J; junction bases left unmatched: 5. The CDR3 is 16 residues long. CDR3 coding DNA: TGTGCCAGCAGCTCCAGACAGGGGAGGAACACCGGGGAGCTGTTTTTT. The encoded protein is CASSSRQGRNTGELFF.

In this sample, this clonotype turned up a few times. The chain couples TRBV12-3 or TRBV12-4 to TRBJ1-1, with TRBD1 as a possible D gene (5 bases). There are 13 residues in the CDR3. Trimming cost V 6 bases and J 4 bases, with 12 bases left between them. For the CDR3, the DNA is TGTGCCAGCAGCCTACAGGCCTCCACTGAAGCTTTCTTT. This encodes CASSLQASTEAFF.

About this clonotype itself: At one boundary the junction diverges from the germline segment, which might be a read error. The rearrangement links TRBV7-3 to TRBJ1-1; D ambiguous. This CDR3 spans 13 amino acids. Germline assignment: CDR1 SGHTA and CDR2 FQGTGA. The CDR3: CASSLVGNSEAFF. The DNA for the CDR3 is TGTGCCAGCAGCTTAGTCGGGAACTCTGAAGCTTTCTTT. Complete variable domain (other parts from reference TRBV7-3 and TRBJ1-1): GAGVSQTPSNKVTEKGKYVELRCDPISGHTALYWYRQSLGQGPEFLIYFQGTGAADDSGLPNDRFFAVRPEGSVSTLKIQRTERGDSAVYLCASSLVGNSEAFFGQGTRLTVV.

This clonotype was recorded a few times. The rearrangement uses TRBV5-1 and TRBJ1-3; D is uncertain. Deletions cut 4 bases from V and 3 bases from J, with 11 bases between. CDR1 SGHRS and CDR2 YFSETQ come from the germline V gene. This CDR3 spans 14 amino acids. CDR3 coding DNA: TGCGCCAGCAGCCCGGTGGCCGATGGAAACACCATATATTTT. It specifies CASSPVADGNTIYF.

This clonotype was detected once. This sequence joins TRBV7-8 and TRBJ1-2, with D maybe TRBD1 (5 bases). Germline loops: CDR1 SGHVS, CDR2 FQNEAQ. This CDR3 spans 13 amino acids. With 1 base removed from V and 8 bases from J, the gap between germline ends came to 11 bases. The CDR3 protein is CASSLGPGRGYTF. The CDR3 DNA follows: TGTGCCAGCAGCTTAGGCCCAGGGCGAGGCTACACCTTC. The variable domain in full, with the rest retrieved from reference TRBV7-8 and TRBJ1-2, is GAGVSQSPRYKVAKRGQDVALRCDPISGHVSLFWYQQALGQGPEFLTYFQNEAQLDKSGLPSDRFFAERPEGSVSTLKIQRTQQEDSAVYLCASSLGPGRGYTFGSGTRLTVV.

CDR3 region: CASGSPLTDTQYF. The DNA of the CDR3 is TGTGCCAGCGGAAGTCCCCTCACAGATACGCAGTATTTT. The rearrangement joins TRBV6-4 to TRBJ2-3; no clear D. Trimming left V 8 bases short and J 2 bases short, with 11 bases between. Germline CDR1 MRHNA, CDR2 SNTAGT. The CDR3 is made up of 13 amino acids.

The chain has TRBV7-9 and TRBJ2-1; 7 bases fit TRBD2. Germline V gene sequence: CDR1 SEHNR, CDR2 FQNEAQ (reference sequence). The CDR3 has 15 residues. The ends lost 1 base at V and 8 bases at J; junction bases unmatched: 8. CDR3 sequence: CASSLEGGPWDEQFF. The DNA of the CDR3 is TGTGCCAGCAGCTTAGAGGGAGGGCCATGGGATGAGCAGTTCTTC.

This clonotype has ten or more counts. The chain links TRBV12-3 or TRBV12-4 to TRBJ1-2; 9 bases map to TRBD1. CDR3 length: 15 residues. After removal of 6 bases from V and 2 bases from J, the junction contained 7 bases not matched to a gene. The CDR3 nucleotides read TGTGCCAGCAGAGTGACCGGGACAGGGAACTATGGCTACACCTTC. This sequence encodes CASRVTGTGNYGYTF.